Below, 5 T cell receptor beta chains from the same sample are listed, as sequenced in a study of OX40 agonist ivuxolimab in advanced cancers. TCRdb's table, derived via immunoSEQ multiplex PCR, lists solely in-frame clones and lacks some. The table records about 71,000 clones, approximately 90% of them present only once. Sequences were derived from CD4+ or CD8+ T cells sorted from blood, sampled in a trial of the OX40 agonist ivuxolimab. The source is an adult with an advanced solid tumor such as melanoma, head and neck, liver or kidney cancer.

This clone has a single count. Here the CDR3 DNA reads TGTGCCAGCAGGGCACCAGGGGGCCAAGAGACCCAGTACTTC. Amino acid sequence: CASRAPGGQETQYF. The chain links TRBV6-1 to TRBJ2-5, with 7 nucleotides matching TRBD1. V lost 6 bases and J lost 1; bases outside the gene matches: 5. The CDR3 has 14 residues. Looked up from germline, CDR1 is MNHNS and CDR2 is SASEGT.

The genes are TRBV7-2 and TRBJ1-2; 7 bases are shared with TRBD1. The trim removed 3 bases at V and 3 bases at J, leaving 4 bases unmatched. CDR1 is SGHTA, CDR2 FQGNSA, per germline. This CDR3 is built from 14 residues. The CDR3 is CASSFNQGDYGYTF. DNA for the CDR3: TGTGCCAGCAGCTTTAACCAGGGGGACTATGGCTACACCTTC.

J is TRBJ1-1 and V is TRBV5-1; weak D call: TRBD1 (5 bases). Germline CDR1 SGHRS, CDR2 YFSETQ. The ends were cut back, 10 bases at V and 12 bases at J, with 16 bases in the middle. The CDR3 extends over 10 amino acids. CDR3 protein: CADPGRATFF. As DNA, the CDR3 is TGCGCCGACCCGGGCAGGGCGACTTTCTTT.

This sequence joins TRBV19 and TRBJ1-2; possibly TRBD1 for D (5 bases). The CDR3 length is 11 residues. Germline lookup yields CDR1 LNHDA and CDR2 SQIVND (reference sequence). The V end was cut by 7 bases, the J end by 7 bases, with 10 bases between. As DNA, the CDR3 is TGTGCCAGTACGGACACCCGTGGCTACACCTTC. It specifies CASTDTRGYTF.

The rearrangement joins TRBV28 to TRBJ2-1; D is possibly TRBD2 (5 bases). In germline, CDR1 is MDHEN, CDR2 SYDVKM. This CDR3 comprises 12 residues. Between the trimmed V and J ends, which lost 8 bases and 9 bases, there was a span of 14 bases. The CDR3 loop reads CASGVRGGEQFF. CDR3 DNA: TGTGCCAGCGGGGTCCGAGGAGGTGAGCAGTTCTTC.